This T cell receptor (beta chain) emerged from a study of T cell changes during pregnancy in multiple sclerosis. Sequencing used immunoSEQ multiplex PCR; TCRdb keeps in-frame clones, though not all of them. In the table there are about 27,000 clones, 75% to 90% of which are singletons. The CDR3 consists of 12 residues. The ends were cut back, 2 bases at V and 6 bases at J, with 5 bases in the middle. The germline V gene encodes CDR1 SGHDT and CDR2 YYEEEE. Specimen: CD8+ T cells from peripheral blood mononuclear cells, collected in the second trimester of pregnancy. J is TRBJ1-4 and V is TRBV5-6; D uncertain. This receptor was obtained from a female donor with multiple sclerosis, enrolled in a pregnancy study. CDR3 DNA: TGTGCCAGCAGCTTTTATTATGAAAAACTGTTTTTT. Its protein is CASSFYYEKLFF. Based on the CDR3 plus reference TRBV5-6 and TRBJ1-4, the full variable domain is DAGVTQSPTHLIKTRGQQVTLRCSPKSGHDTVSWYQQALGQGPQFIFQYYEEEERQRGNFPDRFSGHQFPNYSSELNVNALLLGDSALYLCASSFYYEKLFFGSGTQLSVL.